The next 12 T cell receptor beta chains were all read from a single sample in a study of OX40 agonist ivuxolimab in advanced cancers. Libraries were prepared by immunoSEQ multiplex PCR; TCRdb keeps only in-frame clonotypes and omits some of them. There are tens of thousands of clones in the sample; about 90% occur only once, and around 1.5% lies in the top ten. Sequencing was performed on CD4+ or CD8+ T cells sorted from blood, taken in a trial of the OX40 agonist ivuxolimab. The receptors originated from an adult with an advanced solid tumor such as melanoma, head and neck, liver or kidney cancer.

The chain joins TRBV5-5 to TRBJ1-2; D is unclear. Trimming took 4 bases from V and 4 from J, leaving 11 bases between them. CDR3 size: 13 residues. Germline V gene lookup returns CDR1 SGHKS and CDR2 YYEKEE (reference sequence). This CDR3 reads CASSPVVVYGYTF. In nucleotides, the CDR3 is TGTGCCAGCAGCCCGGTCGTAGTCTATGGCTACACCTTC.

This clone was counted a single time. Relative to the germline gene, one junction end is altered; a read error may explain this. The chain is built from TRBV7-7 and TRBJ2-5; 9 positions match TRBD1. Per germline, CDR1 SSHAT and CDR2 FNYEAQ (reference sequence). CDR3 length: 15 residues. The CDR3 reads CASSLGTGRGETQYF. CDR3 nucleotide sequence: TGTGCTAGCAGCTTAGGGACAGGGAGAGGGGAGACCCAGTACTTC.

CDR3 coding DNA: TGTGCCAGCAGCTTAGGGCAGGGGAGCACCGGGGAGCTGTTTTTT. Residues: CASSLGQGSTGELFF. The chain uses TRBV7-2 and TRBJ2-2; D perhaps matches TRBD1 (6 bases). Per germline, CDR1 SGHTA and CDR2 FQGNSA. The CDR3 has 15 amino acids. Trimming stripped 1 base from V and 4 bases from J, with 10 bases between.

The rearrangement uses TRBV7-9 and TRBJ1-2; TRBD1 is a possible D gene (5 bases). Germline values: CDR1 SEHNR, CDR2 FQNEAQ (reference sequence). The CDR3 sequence is 14 residues long. V lost 5 bases and J 4 bases, leaving 14 bases between the germline ends. This CDR3 is CASSPDGGGYGYTF. The CDR3 coding sequence is TGTGCCAGCAGCCCGGACGGGGGTGGCTATGGCTACACCTTC.

The chain couples TRBV7-2 to TRBJ2-3, with D possibly TRBD2 on 6 matching bases. The CDR3 sequence is 14 residues long. The V end was cut by 6 bases, the J end by 6 bases, with 16 bases between. The germline V gene has CDR1 SGHTA and CDR2 FQGNSA. The CDR3 protein is CASRSGGITDTQYF. The CDR3 DNA reads as TGTGCCAGCAGGTCGGGCGGGATAACGGATACGCAGTATTTT.

The genes are TRBV6-6 and TRBJ1-4; D might be TRBD1 (5 bases). V was cut by 2 bases and J by 4 bases, with 11 bases left in between. CDR3 size: 15 residues. Germline V lookup: CDR1 MNHNY, CDR2 SVGAGI (reference sequence). This chain's CDR3 is CASSYEGAGNEKLFF. The CDR3 nucleotides are TGTGCCAGCAGTTACGAAGGGGCCGGTAATGAAAAACTGTTTTTT.

The rearrangement joins TRBV18 to TRBJ2-3; 10 bases match TRBD2. The V segment lost 7 bases and the J segment 5 bases; nucleotides outside the gene matches: 6. CDR1 KGHSH and CDR2 LQKENI come from the germline V gene. There are 14 residues in the CDR3. The CDR3 here is CASFPGTSVDTQYF. The CDR3 bases are TGTGCCAGCTTCCCCGGGACTAGCGTAGATACGCAGTATTTT. Using reference TRBV18 and TRBJ2-3 for the parts outside the CDR3, the full variable domain is NAGVMQNPRHLVRRRGQEARLRCSPMKGHSHVYWYRQLPEEGLKFMVYLQKENIIDESGMPKERFSAEFPKEGPSILRIQQVVRGDSAAYFCASFPGTSVDTQYFGPGTRLTVL.

CDR3 sequence: CASSYSGTGRYEQYF. CDR3 coding DNA: TGTGCCAGCAGTTACTCGGGGACAGGGAGGTACGAGCAGTACTTC. The chain links TRBV6-5 to TRBJ2-7, with 9 bases aligning to TRBD1. CDR1 is MNHEY and CDR2 is SVGAGI in the germline V gene. This CDR3 is built from 15 residues. Trimming took 0 bases from V and 4 from J; bases not matched to a gene: 4.

The chain joins TRBV5-1 to TRBJ2-6; 8 nucleotides line up with TRBD1. The junction had 13 bases not matched to a gene; V was cut back by 4 bases and J by 4 bases. The V gene's germline CDR1 is SGHRS and CDR2 YFSETQ. This CDR3 region has 18 residues. The CDR3 DNA is TGCGCCAGCAGCGTGACAGGGGCTACCCTAGCCGGGGCCAACGTCCTGACTTTC. This gives the protein CASSVTGATLAGANVLTF.

This clone was detected only once. The identical CDR3 is also encoded by other nucleotide sequences in the sample. This chain uses TRBV5-1 with TRBJ1-1; D uncertain. This CDR3 has 13 residues. With 1 base removed from V and 2 bases from J, the gap between germline ends came to 6 bases. Germline CDR1 SGHRS, CDR2 YFSETQ. The CDR3 reads CASSLWGNTEAFF. In DNA form, the CDR3 reads TGCGCCAGCAGCTTGTGGGGTAACACTGAAGCTTTCTTT.

The gene calls are TRBV21-1 and TRBJ1-5. TRBV21-1 is a pseudogene. There are 16 residues in the CDR3. The CDR3 DNA is TGTGCCAGCAGCAAAGACGGGGGGCAGCAGGATCAGCCCCAGCATTTT. Translating it yields CASSKDGGQQDQPQHF.

This chain joins TRBV10-1 and TRBJ2-1; TRBD2 matches 12 bases. Trimming at V came to 3 bases and at J to 2 bases, leaving 2 bases not matched to a gene. Germline loops: CDR1 WNHNN, CDR2 SYGVQD (reference sequence). There are 16 residues in the CDR3. The DNA for the CDR3 is TGCGCCAGCAGTGAAGCTAGCGGGAGGGCCTACAATGAGCAGTTCTTC. Encoded protein: CASSEASGRAYNEQFF.